The 14 T cell receptor beta chains below come from one sample, sequenced in a study of graft-versus-host responses after intestinal transplantation. The graft tissue was processed, and this released both intraepithelial and lamina propria lymphocytes. Libraries were prepared by immunoSEQ multiplex PCR; TCRdb keeps only in-frame clonotypes and omits some of them. Of roughly 2,000 clones in the sample, roughly 85% are singletons; the top ten hold about 3%. The material sequenced was ileum tissue, taken around 59 days after intestinal transplant. These TCRs come from a human patient who received an intestinal transplant, so some T cells may come from the graft donor.

The chain recombines TRBV7-2 with TRBJ2-5; TRBD1 is a possible D gene (6 bases). Trimming left V 5 bases short and J 1 base short, with 8 bases between. The CDR3 loop spans 13 amino acids. Per the germline V gene, CDR1 is SGHTA and CDR2 is FQGNSA. As DNA, the CDR3 is TGTGCCAGCAGCCGGACAGTCCAAGAGACCCAGTACTTC. Protein sequence: CASSRTVQETQYF.

V and J are TRBV5-4 and TRBJ2-2; the match to TRBD2 covers 12 bases. The V gene end was trimmed by 0 bases and the J gene end by 6 bases; junction bases not matched to a gene: 6. The CDR3 sequence is 17 residues long. CDR1 and CDR2 from the germline V gene are SGHNT and YYREEE (reference sequence). CDR3 DNA sequence: TGTGCCAGCAGCTTGGATCTAGCGGGGGGGCCTGCCGGGGAGCTGTTTTTT. Translating gives CASSLDLAGGPAGELFF.

In its sample, this clone was seen a few times. CDR3 loop: CASSPSAPFGATGELFF. The CDR3 DNA reads as TGTGCCAGCAGCCCCTCCGCCCCGTTTGGGGCCACCGGGGAGCTGTTTTTT. The genes are TRBV7-2 and TRBJ2-2; D is perhaps TRBD1 (5 bases). The CDR3 extends over 17 amino acids. From germline, CDR1 is SGHTA and CDR2 FQGNSA. V dropped 5 bases and J dropped 4 bases, with 20 bases sitting between them.

J is TRBJ2-3 and V is TRBV7-9; 8 nucleotides agree with TRBD2. From germline, CDR1 is SEHNR and CDR2 FQNEAQ (reference sequence). V shed 7 bases, J shed 3 bases, and the junction held 9 bases outside the gene matches. The CDR3 loop spans 15 amino acids. The CDR3 reads CASKLRGGGTDTQYF. CDR3 nucleotide sequence: TGTGCCAGCAAACTTCGGGGGGGCGGGACAGATACGCAGTATTTT.

This chain links TRBV6-5 with TRBJ1-2; D unresolved. V was cut by 2 bases and J by 7 bases, with 11 bases left in between. CDR1 and CDR2 (germline): MNHEY, SVGAGI. There are 13 residues in the CDR3. The CDR3: CASSYGSGSGYTF. The CDR3 coding sequence is TGTGCCAGCAGTTACGGGTCGGGGTCTGGCTACACCTTC.

The chain is built from TRBV9 and TRBJ2-1; possibly TRBD1 or TRBD2 for D (6 bases each). The germline V and J ends were trimmed by 0 bases and 8 bases, with 15 bases remaining between them. The CDR3 runs 15 residues. Germline CDR1 is SGDLS and CDR2 is YYNGEE. For the CDR3, the DNA is TGTGCCAGCAGCGTAGCTCCGGGGGCTAACGATGAGCAGTTCTTC. It translates to CASSVAPGANDEQFF.

The CDR3 sequence: CASSLSRYGSQFF. For the CDR3, the DNA is TGTGCCAGCAGCTTATCGCGTTACGGGTCGCAGTTCTTC. The chain employs TRBV7-9 and TRBJ2-1; no clear D. Per the germline V gene, CDR1 is SEHNR and CDR2 is FQNEAQ (reference sequence). The CDR3 has 13 residues. Trimming stripped 2 bases from V and 12 bases from J, with 14 bases between.

This chain joins TRBV6-5 and TRBJ1-2; 9 bases are shared with TRBD1. The CDR3 length is 16 residues. Germline V gives CDR1 MNHEY, CDR2 SVGAGI. Trimming at V came to 2 bases and at J to 4 bases, leaving 8 bases not matched to a gene. The DNA of the CDR3 is TGTGCCAGCAGTTACGTAAACCGGGACAGGGTCTATGGCTACACCTTC. Protein sequence: CASSYVNRDRVYGYTF.

The gene calls are TRBV6-5 and TRBJ2-6; TRBD1 might be the D (6 bases). The CDR3 has 14 residues. Trimming stripped 5 bases from V and 3 bases from J, with 8 bases between. Germline V gene data show CDR1 as MNHEY and CDR2 as SVGAGI. CDR3 sequence reads: CASSIGGGANVLTF. CDR3 DNA: TGTGCCAGCAGTATAGGGGGTGGGGCCAACGTCCTGACTTTC.

Details on this clone: The identical CDR3 is also encoded by other nucleotide sequences in the sample. The chain carries TRBV19 and TRBJ1-5; the D is unclear. CDR3 size: 13 residues. Germline V gives CDR1 LNHDA, CDR2 SQIVND (reference sequence). V was pared by 8 bases and J by 1 base, with 9 bases between. The CDR3 loop is CASRVDSNQPQHF. In nucleotides, the CDR3 is TGTGCCAGTCGAGTGGACAGCAATCAGCCCCAGCATTTT.

V gene TRBV6-1 combines with J gene TRBJ2-7; 9 bases are shared with TRBD1. Germline V CDR1 and CDR2: MNHNS, SASEGT. CDR3 length: 16 residues. Germline trimming cut 2 bases from V and 3 bases from J; bases unmatched to any gene: 8. CDR3 nucleotides: TGTGCCAGCAGTGAAAGCACCGGGACAGGGTTCTACGAGCAGTACTTC. This codes for CASSESTGTGFYEQYF.

The genes are TRBV6-5 and TRBJ1-2; D remains ambiguous. The CDR3 contains 13 residues. The germline V and J ends were trimmed by 3 bases and 1 base, with 6 bases remaining between them. Germline CDR1 is MNHEY and CDR2 is SVGAGI. The DNA for the CDR3 is TGTGCCAGCAGTTATCAATTTAACTATGGCTACACCTTC. This sequence encodes CASSYQFNYGYTF.

The rearrangement joins TRBV9 to TRBJ2-1; D gene unclear. V gave up 0 bases and J gave up 3 bases, with 7 bases separating them. In germline, CDR1 is SGDLS, CDR2 YYNGEE. The CDR3 runs to 14 residues. The CDR3 nucleotides are TGTGCCAGCAGCGTAGAACGGGTCTACAATGAGCAGTTCTTC. Translating gives CASSVERVYNEQFF.

V is TRBV28 and J is TRBJ1-5, with D maybe TRBD1 (6 bases). The germline gives CDR1 MDHEN, CDR2 SYDVKM. Trimming shortened V by 7 bases and J by 0 bases, and 16 bases separated the two germline ends. This CDR3 is built from 16 residues. The CDR3 sequence is CASNEIQGYSNQPQHF. CDR3 bases: TGTGCCAGCAACGAAATACAGGGTTATAGCAATCAGCCCCAGCATTTT.